These T cell receptor beta chains were read from a single sample in a study of shared clonotypes between healthy human individuals. The data were produced by immunoSEQ multiplex PCR, yet TCRdb's version contains in-frame clones alone and is incomplete. The repertoire holds 2 million to 2.5 million clones, with more than 80% as singletons. The material sequenced was naive CD4+ T cells from PBMCs. Every receptor here comes from a man between 18 and 29 years old in good health. Some clones in this sample may be carry-over from other donors' samples. Both conserved end residues are part of each CDR3. The D gene is left open where the match is weak. A row's size may be missing; if present it is once, few, many or a size class.

d_call clone_size j_call v_call cdr3_aa cdr3_nt
. . TRBJ1-4 TRBV7-9 CASSLWGVATNEKLFF TGTGCCAGCAGTTTATGGGGGGTAGCAACTAATGAAAAACTGTTTTTT
TRBD1 . TRBJ1-5 TRBV29-1 CSVGQANQPQHF TGCAGCGTCGGACAGGCGAATCAGCCCCAGCATTTT
. . TRBJ2-1 TRBV29-1 CSVGRGYNEQFF TGCAGCGTTGGACGGGGGTACAATGAGCAGTTCTTC
TRBD1 . TRBJ1-1 TRBV19 CASSPGTENTEAFF TGTGCCAGTAGTCCCGGGACAGAGAACACTGAAGCTTTCTTT
. . TRBJ2-6 TRBV5-4 CASSSPGRDRSGANVLTF TGTGCCAGCAGCTCCCCGGGAAGGGACCGCTCTGGGGCCAACGTCCTGACTTTC
. . TRBJ2-1 TRBV5-1 CASSLGWGHANEQFF TGCGCCAGCAGCTTGGGATGGGGACATGCCAATGAGCAGTTCTTC
. . TRBJ2-5 TRBV25-1 CASSGNRGGETQYF TGTGCCAGCAGTGGAAACAGGGGAGGGGAGACCCAGTACTTC
. . TRBJ1-1 TRBV28 CASSPGTPNTEAFF TGTGCCAGCAGCCCAGGGACGCCGAACACTGAAGCTTTCTTT
TRBD2 . TRBJ2-5 TRBV6-5 CASSQTSGVGTQYF TGTGCCAGCAGTCAGACTAGCGGCGTGGGGACCCAGTACTTC
. once TRBJ2-1 TRBV7-3 CASSLIPQGQTTYNEQFF TGTGCCAGCAGCTTAATCCCCCAGGGTCAGACTACCTACAATGAGCAGTTCTTC
. once TRBJ2-1 TRBV7-2 CASSSQSGGDNEQFF TGTGCCAGCAGTTCACAGTCCGGCGGAGACAATGAGCAGTTCTTC
. . TRBJ2-2 TRBV5-6 CASSLSATANTGELFF TGTGCCAGCAGCTTGTCGGCCACTGCGAACACCGGGGAGCTGTTTTTT
TRBD1 . TRBJ2-1 TRBV6-6 CASSYRGQGGDEQFF TGTGCCAGCAGTTACAGGGGACAGGGAGGCGATGAGCAGTTCTTC
. . TRBJ2-2 TRBV30 CACQGDTGELFF TGTGCCTGTCAGGGAGACACCGGGGAGCTGTTTTTT
. . TRBJ1-6 TRBV28 CASSFVNSPLHF TGTGCCAGCAGTTTTGTCAATTCACCCCTCCACTTT
. . TRBJ1-5 TRBV7-3 CASSPAPGQPQHF TGTGCCAGCAGCCCGGCCCCCGGACAGCCCCAGCATTTT
TRBD2 . TRBJ2-7 TRBV9 CASSPRVAGGSYEQYF TGTGCCAGCAGCCCCCGAGTAGCGGGAGGCTCATACGAGCAGTACTTC
. . TRBJ2-1 TRBV30 CAWTPGPWVDYNEQFF TGTGCCTGGACCCCAGGGCCCTGGGTGGATTACAATGAGCAGTTCTTC
TRBD2 . TRBJ2-5 TRBV6-5 CASSYEPGEGETQYF TGTGCCAGCAGTTACGAACCGGGGGAGGGAGAGACCCAGTACTTC
. . TRBJ2-7 TRBV5-4 CASSDAGLLEYF TGTGCCAGCAGCGATGCGGGGTTGTTGGAGTACTTC
. . TRBJ2-7 TRBV6-6 CASSYRVEQYF TGTGCCAGCAGTTACCGGGTCGAGCAGTACTTC
. . TRBJ2-1 TRBV9 CASSVAYPNNEQFF TGTGCCAGCAGCGTAGCCTACCCTAACAATGAGCAGTTCTTC
TRBD2 . TRBJ2-3 TRBV2 CASSEGLVKPSTDTQYF TGTGCCAGCAGTGAGGGACTAGTGAAGCCTAGCACAGATACGCAGTATTTT
. . TRBJ1-2 TRBV28 CAGGGGLPNYGYTF TGTGCCGGTGGGGGCGGACTTCCTAACTATGGCTACACCTTC
TRBD1 . TRBJ1-5 TRBV7-8 CASSSGTGGRQPQHF TGTGCCAGCAGCTCCGGGACAGGGGGCAGGCAGCCCCAGCATTTT
TRBD2 once TRBJ2-5 TRBV6-1 CASSVNSRTSGMTETQYF TGTGCCAGCAGTGTTAACTCCCGGACTAGCGGGATGACGGAGACCCAGTACTTC
. . TRBJ2-5 TRBV5-1 CASSFSSRAETQYF TGCGCCAGCAGCTTTTCGAGTCGTGCAGAGACCCAGTACTTC
. few TRBJ1-5 TRBV6-1 CASSDRGNQPQHF TGTGCCAGCAGTGATAGGGGGAATCAGCCCCAGCATTTT
TRBD1 . TRBJ2-2 TRBV6-6 CASSYGTANTGELFF TGTGCCAGCAGTTACGGGACAGCGAACACCGGGGAGCTGTTTTTT
. . TRBJ1-1 TRBV7-2 CASTKGRSNTEAFF TGTGCCAGCACCAAAGGACGTTCTAACACTGAAGCTTTCTTT
TRBD2 . TRBJ2-1 TRBV10-3 CAISDGGRAISYNEQFF TGTGCCATCAGTGATGGCGGGAGGGCCATATCCTACAATGAGCAGTTCTTC
TRBD2 . TRBJ2-3 TRBV28 CASTITGTSQKDTQYF TGTGCCAGCACAATAACAGGGACTAGCCAAAAAGATACGCAGTATTTT
TRBD1 . TRBJ1-2 TRBV28 CASSLSTGGGYGYTF TGTGCCAGCAGTTTATCGACAGGGGGGGGCTATGGCTACACCTTC
. . TRBJ1-1 TRBV5-1 CASSFYSNTEAFF TGCGCCAGCAGCTTCTACAGCAACACTGAAGCTTTCTTT
TRBD2 few TRBJ2-2 TRBV25-1 CASSRFGTTNTGELFF TGTGCCAGCAGCCGATTTGGGACTACAAACACCGGGGAGCTGTTTTTT
TRBD1 . TRBJ1-5 TRBV10-1 CASSRPGQGNQPQHF TGCGCCAGCAGTCGCCCGGGACAGGGGAATCAGCCCCAGCATTTT
. . TRBJ2-6 TRBV18 CASSRPGSSGANVLTF TGTGCCAGCTCAAGGCCCGGCAGCTCTGGGGCCAACGTCCTGACTTTC
TRBD1 . TRBJ1-4 TRBV7-9 CASSLGDRGNEKLFF TGTGCCAGCAGCTTAGGGGACAGGGGTAATGAAAAACTGTTTTTT
. . TRBJ2-2 TRBV29-1 CSVRQALSLFF TGCAGCGTTCGACAGGCTCTCTCCCTGTTTTTT
. . TRBJ2-7 TRBV28 CASGGVLPGEQYF TGTGCCAGCGGGGGAGTGCTCCCTGGGGAGCAGTACTTC
. . TRBJ1-5 TRBV6-5 CASSYAPGRQPQHF TGTGCCAGCAGTTACGCGCCGGGTCGTCAGCCCCAGCATTTT
TRBD1 . TRBJ1-4 TRBV5-1 CASSLGTGAAEKLFF TGCGCCAGCAGCTTGGGGACAGGGGCGGCGGAAAAACTGTTTTTT
. . TRBJ2-7 TRBV30 CAWSADSRKQYF TGTGCCTGGAGTGCGGACAGCCGCAAGCAGTACTTC
TRBD1 . TRBJ1-4 TRBV29-1 CSVGLNRGRDEKLFF TGCAGCGTGGGCCTAAACAGGGGGAGGGATGAAAAACTGTTTTTT
. few TRBJ1-2 TRBV20-1 CSAPLSYGYTF TGCAGTGCCCCACTGAGCTATGGCTACACCTTC